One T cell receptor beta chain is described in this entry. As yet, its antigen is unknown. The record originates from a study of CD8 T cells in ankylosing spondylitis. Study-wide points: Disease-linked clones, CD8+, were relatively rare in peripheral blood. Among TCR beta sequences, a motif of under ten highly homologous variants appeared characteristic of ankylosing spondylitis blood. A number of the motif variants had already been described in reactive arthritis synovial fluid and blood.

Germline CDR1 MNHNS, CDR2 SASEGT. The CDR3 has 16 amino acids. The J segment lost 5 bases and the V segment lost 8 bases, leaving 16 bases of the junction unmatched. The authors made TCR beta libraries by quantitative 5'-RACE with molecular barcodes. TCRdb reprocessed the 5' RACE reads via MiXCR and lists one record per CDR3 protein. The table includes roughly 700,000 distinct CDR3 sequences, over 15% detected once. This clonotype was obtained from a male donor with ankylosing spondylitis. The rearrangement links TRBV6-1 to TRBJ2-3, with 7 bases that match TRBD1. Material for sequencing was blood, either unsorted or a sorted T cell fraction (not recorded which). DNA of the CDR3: TGTGCCAGCCTGGAGGTTAGGGGGCCGGGTGGAGATACGCAGTATTTT. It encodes CASLEVRGPGGDTQYF.